One and the same sample provided the 3 T cell receptor beta chains below, sequenced in a study of cytomegalovirus exposure and HLA in healthy donors. TCRdb keeps only in-frame clones here, not all; method: immunoSEQ multiplex PCR. The sample lists around 200,000 clones, approximately 78% occurring once. Specimen: PBMCs. These receptors were collected from a woman younger than 45 in good health and CMV-seronegative.

This chain links TRBV28 with TRBJ2-1; unclear D gene. Trimming cost V 1 base and J 5 bases, with 9 bases left between them. The V gene's germline CDR1 is MDHEN and CDR2 SYDVKM. The CDR3 is 14 amino acids. Here the CDR3 reads CASSLFMSDNEQFF. CDR3 nucleotides: TGTGCCAGCAGTTTATTTATGTCTGACAATGAGCAGTTCTTC.

The genes are TRBV10-1 and TRBJ2-3; TRBD1 aligns across 9 bases. Per the germline V gene, CDR1 is WNHNN and CDR2 is SYGVQD (reference sequence). The CDR3 extends over 14 amino acids. V shed 6 bases and J 6 bases; nucleotides not matched to a gene: 7. The CDR3: CASSGQGQVDTQYF. The CDR3, as DNA: TGCGCCAGCAGCGGACAGGGGCAGGTGGATACGCAGTATTTT.

This clone came up a few times. This chain connects TRBV15 to TRBJ1-3; TRBD1 might be the D (5 bases). Trimming removed 1 base from V and 0 bases from J, with 7 bases in between. From germline, CDR1 is LNHNV and CDR2 YYDKDF (reference sequence). There are 15 residues in the CDR3. CDR3 residues: CATSRVGGSGNTIYF. The CDR3, as DNA: TGTGCCACCAGCAGAGTGGGGGGCTCTGGAAACACCATATATTTT.